In this sample, the clone carrying this T cell receptor (beta chain) turned up once. Measured with immunoSEQ multiplex PCR; TCRdb has only the in-frame clones, and not every one. The data contain under 120,000 clones, approximately 90% of them singletons. The sample is drawn from a study of T cell changes during pregnancy in multiple sclerosis. Germline CDR1 reads SGHTA; CDR2 reads FQGTGA. The V gene end was trimmed by 4 bases and the J gene end by 5 bases; junction bases not matched to a gene: 7. The CDR3 sequence is 15 residues long. The input for sequencing was peripheral blood, taken after pregnancy. The rearrangement joins TRBV7-3 to TRBJ2-5, with 10 bases fitting TRBD1. This TCR came from a female donor with multiple sclerosis, enrolled in a pregnancy study. DNA of the CDR3: TGTGCCAGCAGCTCGGACAGGGGGAGTTTCGAGACCCAGTACTTC. It yields the protein CASSSDRGSFETQYF.